The next 19 T cell receptor beta chains were all read from a single sample in a study of blood T cell repertoires in COVID-19. Assay: immunoSEQ multiplex PCR; the TCRdb copy retains only in-frame clones and omits some. The sample lists hundreds of thousands of clones, over 75% occurring once. The sequencing sample was made of PBMCs or T cells enriched from blood (not recorded which). These receptor sequences come from a woman between 40 and 55 years old who had recovered from COVID-19.

The chain recombines TRBV3-1 (or the pseudogene TRBV3-2) with TRBJ1-5; 8 bases align to TRBD1. V gave up 3 bases and J gave up 8 bases; unmatched junction bases: 9. The CDR3 contains 15 residues. Looked up from germline, CDR1 is LGHDT and CDR2 is YNNKEL (reference sequence). The DNA of the CDR3 is TGTGCCAGCAGCCAGACCGGGACAGGCGGGGAGCCCCAGCATTTT. Translating it yields CASSQTGTGGEPQHF.

The rearrangement joins TRBV7-2 to TRBJ1-4; no firm D call. The length of the CDR3 is 15 residues. The germline gives CDR1 SGHTA, CDR2 FQGNSA. Trimming stripped 0 bases from V and 8 bases from J, with 13 bases between. The CDR3 region has the DNA TGTGCCAGCAGCTTAGCGAACCAGTCGGGGGAAAAACTGTTTTTT. It encodes CASSLANQSGEKLFF.

V and J are TRBV27 and TRBJ2-3, with unresolved D. The CDR3 consists of 13 residues. The germline V gene encodes CDR1 MNHEY and CDR2 SMNVEV (reference sequence). V was clipped by 4 bases and J by 6 bases, with 11 bases between them. The CDR3 DNA follows: TGTGCCAGCAGTTCGGTGGGCCCGGATACGCAGTATTTT. This translates into CASSSVGPDTQYF.

The chain links TRBV28 to TRBJ1-5; D is possibly TRBD1 (5 bases). V lost 5 bases, J lost 7 bases, and 12 bases lay in between. The germline CDR1 and CDR2 sequences are MDHEN and SYDVKM. This CDR3 has 13 amino acids. Here the CDR3 DNA reads TGTGCCAGCAGTCCTCAGGGCTACCAGCCCCAGCATTTT. Its translation is CASSPQGYQPQHF.

The chain carries TRBV7-2 and TRBJ1-2; perhaps TRBD1 as D (5 bases). The germline gives CDR1 SGHTA, CDR2 FQGNSA. Deletions cut 5 bases from V and 8 bases from J, with 15 bases between. The CDR3 is made up of 13 amino acids. This CDR3 reads CASSLTAREGYTF. In DNA, the CDR3 is TGTGCCAGCAGCCTGACAGCTAGAGAGGGCTACACCTTC.

V gene TRBV10-3 combines with J gene TRBJ2-7; 9 nucleotides agree with TRBD2. In germline, CDR1 is ENHRY, CDR2 SYGVKD. CDR3 length: 15 residues. Trimming cost V 2 bases and J 6 bases; bases outside gene matches: 8. The CDR3: CAISERGGASSEQYF. Here the CDR3 DNA reads TGTGCCATCAGTGAGCGCGGGGGGGCTTCAAGCGAGCAGTACTTC.

This sequence joins TRBV6-6 and TRBJ2-7; 10 bases fit TRBD1. The germline CDR1 and CDR2 sequences are MNHNY and SVGAGI (reference sequence). The J segment lost 3 bases and the V segment lost 5 bases, leaving 13 bases of the junction unmatched. The CDR3 has 17 amino acids. The CDR3 protein is CASSPRTGGFVDYEQYF. In DNA, the CDR3 is TGTGCCAGCAGTCCGCGGACAGGGGGTTTTGTAGACTACGAGCAGTACTTC.

This chain links TRBV7-3 with TRBJ1-2, with D perhaps TRBD1 (5 bases). CDR3 size: 14 residues. Germline V CDR1 and CDR2: SGHTA, FQGTGA. V gave up 5 bases and J gave up 0 bases, with 10 bases separating them. This chain's CDR3 is CASSAGLANYGYTF. The CDR3 coding sequence is TGTGCCAGCAGCGCGGGGCTAGCTAACTATGGCTACACCTTC.

The chain joins TRBV29-1 to TRBJ1-2; D not certain. Trimming shortened V by 5 bases and J by 5 bases, and 9 bases separated the two germline ends. This CDR3 is built from 11 residues. Germline CDR1 is SQVTM and CDR2 is ANQGSEA. CDR3 protein: CSVRLEYGYTF. The CDR3 DNA is TGCAGCGTTCGACTGGAGTATGGCTACACCTTC. The whole variable domain, filled in from reference TRBV29-1 and TRBJ1-2, reads SAVISQKPSRDICQRGTSLTIQCQVDSQVTMMFWYRQQPGQSLTLIATANQGSEATYESGFVIDKFPISRPNLTFSTLTVSNMSPEDSSIYLCSVRLEYGYTFGSGTRLTVV.

CDR3 amino acids: CASSLVAGHNEQFF. For the CDR3, the DNA is TGCGCCAGCAGCTTGGTGGCGGGTCACAATGAGCAGTTCTTC. V gene TRBV5-1 combines with J gene TRBJ2-1; possibly TRBD2 for D (5 bases). The CDR3 runs to 14 residues. V lost 0 bases to trimming and J lost 5 bases, with 9 bases between them. Germline V gene data show CDR1 as SGHRS and CDR2 as YFSETQ. Combining the CDR3 with reference TRBV5-1 and TRBJ2-1 gives the whole variable domain KAGVTQTPRYLIKTRGQQVTLSCSPISGHRSVSWYQQTPGQGLQFLFEYFSETQRNKGNFPGRFSGRQFSNSRSEMNVSTLELGDSALYLCASSLVAGHNEQFFGPGTRLTVL.

This chain connects TRBV10-1 to TRBJ2-7; D is possibly TRBD1 (5 bases). V was shortened by 2 bases and J by 3 bases, with 14 bases between the two germline ends. Germline lookup yields CDR1 WNHNN and CDR2 SYGVQD (reference sequence). The CDR3 length is 15 residues. The CDR3 DNA reads TGCGCCAGCAGTGAGCCTTGGGGCAGGCTCTACGAGCAGTACTTC. Its protein product is CASSEPWGRLYEQYF.

V and J are TRBV20-1 and TRBJ1-1; no clear D. CDR3 length equals 11 residues. CDR1 DFQATT and CDR2 SNEGSKA come from the germline V gene (reference sequence). CDR3 amino acids: CGTELNTEAFF. DNA for the CDR3: TGCGGTACAGAGTTGAACACTGAAGCTTTCTTT.

The chain carries TRBV10-3 and TRBJ2-7; 7 bases fit TRBD1. Per the germline V gene, CDR1 is ENHRY and CDR2 is SYGVKD. Trimming took 5 bases from V and 6 from J; bases not matched to a gene: 10. The CDR3 length is 14 residues. CDR3 residues: CAISPGTEPPEQYF. CDR3 sequence (DNA): TGTGCCATCAGTCCCGGGACAGAACCCCCCGAGCAGTACTTC.

The chain carries TRBV24-1 and TRBJ2-7; 7 nucleotides line up with TRBD1. The CDR3 contains 17 residues. Germline V gene data show CDR1 as KGHDR and CDR2 as SFDVKD. The junction had 15 bases not matched to a gene; V was cut back by 3 bases and J by 5 bases. CDR3 amino acids: CATSDIPTGTARNEQYF. The CDR3, as DNA: TGTGCCACCAGTGATATACCTACCGGGACAGCGAGAAACGAGCAGTACTTC.

This rearrangement joins TRBV30 to TRBJ2-3; 8 bases agree with TRBD1. The V segment lost 1 base and the J segment 4 bases; nucleotides outside the gene matches: 7. The CDR3 covers 15 residues. The V gene's germline CDR1 is GTSNPN and CDR2 SVGIG (reference sequence). In DNA form, the CDR3 reads TGTGCCTGGAGTGGGGCGACAGGGGTGGCAGATACGCAGTATTTT. It encodes CAWSGATGVADTQYF.

This rearrangement joins TRBV6-2 or TRBV6-3 to TRBJ2-5, with TRBD2 as a possible D gene (6 bases). This CDR3 has 16 amino acids. Germline assignment: CDR1 MNHEY and CDR2 SVGEGT. V was trimmed by 4 bases and J by 1 base, leaving 16 bases between them. CDR3 sequence reads: CASSSVRAGFQETQYF. The CDR3 region has the DNA TGTGCCAGCAGTTCCGTCCGGGCGGGATTCCAAGAGACCCAGTACTTC.

V and J are TRBV21-1 and TRBJ1-4; the D call in the table, TRBD1, was not verified against the DNA. TRBV21-1 is shown as a pseudogene. There are 14 residues in the CDR3. The CDR3 sequence: CASSKEGQKERLFF. In nucleotides, the CDR3 is TGTGCCAGCAGCAAAGAGGGACAGAAGGAGCGGCTGTTTTTT.

The chain employs TRBV7-2 and TRBJ1-2; 8 bases match TRBD1. CDR3 size: 15 residues. Per germline, CDR1 SGHTA and CDR2 FQGNSA. Losses at the gene ends were 4 bases for V and 4 bases for J; bases not matched to a gene: 8. The CDR3 nucleotides are TGTGCCAGCAGCTCGCAGGGGGCGGAGATCTATGGCTACACCTTC. This gives the protein CASSSQGAEIYGYTF.

The chain joins TRBV28 to TRBJ2-1; 14 bases map to TRBD2. V shed 6 bases and J 4 bases; nucleotides not matched to a gene: 14. The CDR3 totals 19 residues. CDR1 and CDR2 from the germline V gene are MDHEN and SYDVKM. The CDR3 spells CASRPQGFGTSGGYNEQFF. The CDR3 nucleotides are TGTGCCAGCAGACCACAGGGCTTCGGGACTAGCGGGGGATACAATGAGCAGTTCTTC.